The source of this T cell receptor beta chain is a study of blood T cells in healthy people across ages. CDR1 and CDR2 (germline): SGDLS, YYNGEE. The CDR3 loop spans 14 amino acids. V was shortened by 3 bases and J by 5 bases, with 14 bases between the two germline ends. Primed by a sample-barcoded 5' primer and a J-beta primer mix, a second PCR proceeded for roughly 7 to 12 cycles. MiXCR was run by TCRdb on the 5' RACE reads, yielding one entry per CDR3 protein. The table includes 800,000 to 1,300,000 distinct CDR3 sequences, 20% to 25% detected once. Concerning this clonotype itself: Its target is not known.

Whole-study findings and limits: Both higher diversity and more naive CD4+ cells marked long-lived donors when set against aged donors.

These data were also filed under a second study, of T cells of mothers and their children. As that report states: All donors were healthy and Caucasian; they were a few mothers and their six children. The entire RNA extract went into cDNA synthesis at approximately 1.6 ug per 15 ul. The search for persistent microchimeric T cell clones detected none.

Sequencing was carried out using blood. The clonotype originates from a girl aged 2 to 9 in good health. The V gene is TRBV9, the J gene TRBJ2-5, with TRBD1 as a possible D gene (5 bases). CDR3: CASSEGWGGETQYF. CDR3 sequence (DNA): TGTGCCAGCAGCGAGGGATGGGGCGGTGAGACCCAGTACTTC.